The 19 T cell receptor beta chains listed next were all sequenced from one sample in a study of T cells in Graves' hyperthyroidism and ophthalmopathy. Amplification of TCR beta CDR3 regions used RNA as the template. Researchers ran a first-round RT-PCR on the TCR CDR3 using the HTBI primer set. TCRdb fed the multiplex PCR reads into MiXCR, producing one record per CDR3 protein. The sample lists around 690,000 distinct CDR3 sequences; roughly 20% were seen once. The sample was blood. The receptors come from a man aged 25-45 years with Graves' ophthalmopathy.

This clonotype was found a few times. V is TRBV28 and J is TRBJ2-7; weak D call: TRBD2 (5 bases). Germline CDR1 is MDHEN and CDR2 is SYDVKM. Trimming took off 5 bases at V and 4 bases at J, with 12 bases between the two ends. This CDR3 has 13 residues. The CDR3 sequence is CASSTPSGYEQYF. CDR3 bases: TGTGCCAGCAGTACGCCTTCGGGGTACGAGCAGTACTTC.

The rearrangement links TRBV4-1 to TRBJ2-7; the match to TRBD2 covers 9 bases. CDR1 and CDR2 from the germline V gene are MGHRA and YSYEKL. This CDR3 region has 16 residues. After removal of 1 base from V and 2 bases from J, the junction contained 6 bases not matched to a gene. CDR3 DNA sequence: TGCGCCAGCAGCCAAGTCGTGACTAGCGGCCCCTACGAGCAGTACTTC. Translated, it gives CASSQVVTSGPYEQYF.

This CDR3 is CAISPGLAGGGYEQFF. DNA for the CDR3: TGTGCCATCAGTCCGGGACTAGCGGGAGGAGGGTATGAGCAGTTCTTC. J is TRBJ2-1 and V is TRBV10-3; the match to TRBD2 covers 15 bases. Per germline, CDR1 ENHRY and CDR2 SYGVKD. The CDR3 contains 16 residues. V gave up 5 bases and J gave up 8 bases; unmatched junction bases: 7.

In regard to this clonotype: Since a much larger clone is just one base distant, this may be a read error. The genes are TRBV11-2 and TRBJ2-7; D gene uncertain. The CDR3 length is 14 residues. Per the germline V gene, CDR1 is SGHAT and CDR2 is FQNNGV. This chain's CDR3 is CASTKVARPYGQYF. CDR3 nucleotide sequence: TGTGCCAGCACGAAGGTCGCACGACCCTACGGGCAGTACTTC.

This rearrangement joins TRBV13 to TRBJ2-1; 10 bases map to TRBD2. Trimming at V came to 5 bases and at J to 3 bases, leaving 10 bases not matched to a gene. This CDR3 spans 17 amino acids. Germline loops: CDR1 PRHDT, CDR2 FYEKMQ (reference sequence). The CDR3 protein is CASSRNAGTSDYNEQFF. CDR3 DNA: TGTGCCAGCAGCCGTAATGCCGGGACTAGCGACTACAATGAGCAGTTCTTC.

V is TRBV6-2 or TRBV6-3 and J is TRBJ2-3, with 10 bases aligning to TRBD1. The V and J ends lost 5 bases and 4 bases, in that order; junction bases with no gene match: 12. The CDR3 covers 17 residues. Germline lookup yields CDR1 MNHEY and CDR2 SVGEGT. CDR3 DNA sequence: TGTGCCAGCAGTGAACTCCCGGGACAGGGGTCCTCAGATACGCAGTATTTT. This encodes CASSELPGQGSSDTQYF.

This rearrangement joins TRBV20-1 to TRBJ2-4; D remains ambiguous. V lost 6 bases and J lost 0, with 15 bases in between. Germline-derived CDR1 and CDR2 are DFQATT and SNEGSKA (reference sequence). This CDR3 is 15 amino acids long. The CDR3 loop reads CSARGFERAKNIQYF. The CDR3 DNA is TGCAGTGCCCGTGGTTTCGAAAGAGCCAAAAACATTCAGTACTTC.

Only a few counts were recorded for this clonotype. This chain connects TRBV3-1 to TRBJ2-1; perhaps TRBD1 as D (5 bases). From germline, CDR1 is LGHDT and CDR2 YNNKEL (reference sequence). This CDR3 has 15 residues. V lost 4 bases and J lost 2, with 12 bases in between. The CDR3 loop reads CASSPQGRAYNEQFF. CDR3 DNA sequence: TGTGCCAGCAGCCCCCAGGGTCGGGCCTACAATGAGCAGTTCTTC.

This sequence joins TRBV7-9 and TRBJ2-3; D is unclear. The ends were cut back, 2 bases at V and 2 bases at J, with 11 bases in the middle. CDR1 is SEHNR and CDR2 is FQNEAQ in the germline V gene (reference sequence). This CDR3 spans 15 amino acids. The CDR3 loop is CASSLSPGPTDTQYF. CDR3 DNA: TGTGCCAGCAGCTTAAGTCCGGGTCCCACAGATACGCAGTATTTT.

CDR3 DNA: TGCGCCAGCAGTGCAACTAGCGGGAGTTTGGGAAATGAGCAGTTCTTC. As protein: CASSATSGSLGNEQFF. The chain has TRBV10-2 and TRBJ2-1, with TRBD2 matching 11 bases. The CDR3 is made up of 16 amino acids. The junction had 9 bases not matched to a gene; V was cut back by 4 bases and J by 7 bases. Per the germline V gene, CDR1 is WSHSY and CDR2 is SAAADI.

The rearrangement links TRBV29-1 to TRBJ2-3; TRBD2 matches 8 bases. J was trimmed by 6 bases and V by 0 bases; bases with no gene match: 5. The CDR3 covers 14 residues. The V gene's germline CDR1 is SQVTM and CDR2 ANQGSEA. Here the CDR3 reads CSVEDWREVDTQYF. In nucleotides, the CDR3 is TGCAGCGTTGAAGATTGGCGGGAGGTTGATACGCAGTATTTT.

The chain uses TRBV5-1 and TRBJ2-1; D might be TRBD1 (5 bases). This CDR3 contains 13 residues. The germline gives CDR1 SGHRS, CDR2 YFSETQ. V shed 4 bases and J shed 8 bases, with 13 bases lying between them. CDR3 coding DNA: TGCGCCAGCAGCGCTCTTCTAGGGGATGAGCAGTTCTTC. Amino acids: CASSALLGDEQFF.

This sequence joins TRBV2 and TRBJ2-6; TRBD2 might be the D (6 bases). This CDR3 has 17 residues. In germline, CDR1 is SNHLY, CDR2 FYNNEI. Deletions cut 4 bases from V and 4 bases from J, with 17 bases between. CDR3: CASSVLAVKAGANVLTF. As DNA, the CDR3 is TGTGCCAGCAGTGTACTAGCCGTAAAGGCGGGGGCCAACGTCCTGACTTTC. The full variable domain, in which reference TRBV2 and TRBJ2-6 provide the parts outside the CDR3, is EPEVTQTPSHQVTQMGQEVILRCVPISNHLYFYWYRQILGQKVEFLVSFYNNEISEKSEIFDDQFSVERPDGSNFTLKIRSTKLEDSAMYFCASSVLAVKAGANVLTFGAGSRLTVL.

The chain uses TRBV6-1 and TRBJ2-2; D might be TRBD2 (5 bases). CDR1 is MNHNS and CDR2 is SASEGT in the germline V gene. With 3 bases removed from V and 2 bases from J, the gap between germline ends came to 13 bases. This CDR3 has 16 amino acids. CDR3 bases: TGTGCCAGCAGTGAGGAGCGGCAGAGAAACACCGGGGAGCTGTTTTTT. Its protein product is CASSEERQRNTGELFF.

This clonotype was seen only once. The chain links TRBV6-1 to TRBJ2-7; TRBD1 might be the D (8 bases). The CDR3 sequence is 15 residues long. V was trimmed by 3 bases and J by 3 bases, leaving 15 bases between them. The V gene's germline CDR1 is MNHNS and CDR2 SASEGT. Here the CDR3 reads CASSDPNRGGYEQYF. The CDR3 nucleotides read TGTGCCAGCAGTGACCCCAACAGGGGGGGCTACGAGCAGTACTTC.

The V call is TRBV11-2, the J call TRBJ2-5; 11 bases map to TRBD2. Unmatched junction bases numbered 16, after V lost 5 bases and J lost 5 bases. The CDR3 loop spans 18 amino acids. Per germline, CDR1 SGHAT and CDR2 FQNNGV. As DNA, the CDR3 is TGTGCCAGCAGCCCTCACGCCCGGGGGGTAGCGGGAGGGGAGACCCAGTACTTC. It codes for CASSPHARGVAGGETQYF.

Note on this clonotype: A much larger clone sits a single nucleotide away, making a read error possible. The chain combines TRBV6-5 with TRBJ2-7; TRBD2 agrees at 8 bases. Trimming at V came to 2 bases and at J to 7 bases, leaving 22 bases not matched to a gene. Per the germline V gene, CDR1 is MNHEY and CDR2 is SVGAGI. The length of the CDR3 is 19 residues. CDR3 coding DNA: TGTGCCAGCAGTTACGGGGCACCAGCGGGATTACTCGGGGGGGGAGAGCAGTACTTC. Translation gives CASSYGAPAGLLGGGEQYF.

This clonotype was counted ten times or more. The gene calls are TRBV10-2 and TRBJ2-5; 13 positions match TRBD2. This CDR3 has 15 amino acids. Germline V gene sequence: CDR1 WSHSY, CDR2 SAAADI. Germline trimming cut 5 bases from V and 2 bases from J; bases unmatched to any gene: 2. In DNA, the CDR3 is TGCGCCAGCAGTTTGACTAGCGGGAGGCAAGAGACCCAGTACTTC. This gives the protein CASSLTSGRQETQYF.

The chain combines TRBV24-1 with TRBJ2-2; no clear D gene. CDR1 is KGHDR and CDR2 is SFDVKD in the germline V gene. CDR3 size: 16 residues. The V end was cut by 4 bases, the J end by 0 bases, with 11 bases between. The CDR3 here is CATSESGLSNTGELFF. The CDR3 DNA follows: TGTGCCACCAGTGAATCTGGGCTCTCGAACACCGGGGAGCTGTTTTTT.